Listed here are 10 T cell receptor beta chains from one sample, sequenced in a study of cytomegalovirus exposure and HLA in healthy donors. PCR primers comprised 60 Vbeta and 13 Jbeta primers. The table came from immunoSEQ multiplex PCR; TCRdb's copy has only in-frame clones and leaves some out. The sample shows roughly 160,000 clones, roughly four fifths of them seen only once. The sample comprised PBMCs. Every receptor here comes from a female donor in good health and CMV-seronegative.

The chain links TRBV11-2 to TRBJ2-7; 9 bases match TRBD1. Trimming removed 4 bases from V and 7 bases from J; junction bases left unmatched: 14. The CDR3 contains 16 residues. Germline V gives CDR1 SGHAT, CDR2 FQNNGV. The CDR3 region is CASSSQRGTGLGEQYF. Written as DNA, the CDR3 is TGTGCCAGCAGCTCCCAGAGGGGGACAGGGTTGGGGGAGCAGTACTTC.

The J gene is TRBJ2-1, the V gene TRBV7-8; D perhaps matches TRBD1 (6 bases). CDR3 length: 12 residues. Deletions cut 5 bases from V and 7 bases from J, with 9 bases between. CDR1 SGHVS and CDR2 FQNEAQ come from the germline V gene. CDR3 bases: TGTGCCAGCAGCCATCAGGGGAATGAGCAGTTCTTC. Translated, it gives CASSHQGNEQFF.

This rearrangement joins TRBV6-1 to TRBJ2-1; perhaps TRBD1 as D (5 bases). Germline CDR1 MNHNS, CDR2 SASEGT. Trimming shortened V by 0 bases and J by 8 bases, and 23 bases separated the two germline ends. The CDR3 runs 18 residues. The CDR3 DNA reads TGTGCCAGCAGTGAAGCCCCTCAGGGAATGAGTGCTTGCTATGAGCAGTTCTTC. It translates to CASSEAPQGMSACYEQFF.

The genes are TRBV14 and TRBJ1-6; D not resolved. Trimming took 0 bases from V and 8 from J, leaving 8 bases between them. The CDR3 runs 14 residues. Germline V gives CDR1 SGHDN, CDR2 FVKESK. The CDR3: CASSQDVSYSPLHF. The CDR3 nucleotides read TGTGCCAGCAGCCAAGATGTGAGTTATTCACCCCTCCACTTT. The full variable domain, completed using reference TRBV14 and TRBJ1-6, is EAGVTQFPSHSVIEKGQTVTLRCDPISGHDNLYWYRRVMGKEIKFLLHFVKESKQDESGMPNNRFLAERTGGTYSTLKVQPAELEDSGVYFCASSQDVSYSPLHFGNGTRLTVT.

The rearrangement links TRBV28 to TRBJ2-7; unclear D gene. V lost 3 bases and J lost 4, with 4 bases in between. The germline V gene encodes CDR1 MDHEN and CDR2 SYDVKM. The CDR3 has 11 residues. CDR3 sequence (DNA): TGTGCCAGCAGTTTCAGGTACGAGCAGTACTTC. The encoded protein is CASSFRYEQYF.

The rearrangement uses TRBV15 and TRBJ2-7, with 11 positions matching TRBD2. The length of the CDR3 is 21 residues. Germline lookup yields CDR1 LNHNV and CDR2 YYDKDF (reference sequence). V trimming: 1 base; J trimming: 0 bases; junction bases outside the gene matches: 17. This CDR3 reads CATSRGSLSPTSGGSSYEQYF. CDR3 bases: TGTGCCACCAGCAGAGGGTCCCTTTCCCCCACTAGCGGGGGAAGCTCCTACGAGCAGTACTTC.

V usage is TRBV7-2 and J usage is TRBJ2-5; D is unclear. The J call may be faulty, since TRBJ2-7 better matches the DNA end. The CDR3 has 15 amino acids. Germline lookup yields CDR1 SGHTA and CDR2 FQGNSA. The CDR3 loop reads CASSADLMGPYEQYF. CDR3 bases: TGTGCCAGCAGCGCCGATTTGATGGGCCCCTACGAGCAGTACTTC.

V usage is TRBV2 and J usage is TRBJ2-6, with D perhaps TRBD2 (6 bases). With 6 bases removed from V and 0 bases from J, the gap between germline ends came to 12 bases. From germline, CDR1 is SNHLY and CDR2 FYNNEI. The CDR3 is made up of 16 amino acids. The CDR3 bases are TGTGCCAGCAGAGGACGGGAGACCTCTGGGGCCAACGTCCTGACTTTC. Amino acid sequence: CASRGRETSGANVLTF.

This clone appeared once. The V gene is TRBV15, the J gene TRBJ1-1; D gene uncertain. Trimming removed 0 bases from V and 3 bases from J, with 8 bases in between. The CDR3 loop spans 14 amino acids. The germline gives CDR1 LNHNV, CDR2 YYDKDF (reference sequence). CDR3 sequence (DNA): TGTGCCACCAGCAGAGAGACTTGGGACACTGAAGCTTTCTTT. It is translated as CATSRETWDTEAFF.

The chain employs TRBV2 and TRBJ2-2; TRBD2 agrees at 14 bases. Germline CDR1 SNHLY, CDR2 FYNNEI. The V gene end was trimmed by 6 bases and the J gene end by 8 bases; junction bases not matched to a gene: 5. This CDR3 region has 15 residues. In DNA form, the CDR3 reads TGTGCCAGCAGAAAGACTAGCGGGGGGGAAGGGGAGCTGTTTTTT. This codes for CASRKTSGGEGELFF. Drawing the rest from reference TRBV2 and TRBJ2-2, the complete variable domain is EPEVTQTPSHQVTQMGQEVILRCVPISNHLYFYWYRQILGQKVEFLVSFYNNEISEKSEIFDDQFSVERPDGSNFTLKIRSTKLEDSAMYFCASRKTSGGEGELFFGEGSRLTVL.